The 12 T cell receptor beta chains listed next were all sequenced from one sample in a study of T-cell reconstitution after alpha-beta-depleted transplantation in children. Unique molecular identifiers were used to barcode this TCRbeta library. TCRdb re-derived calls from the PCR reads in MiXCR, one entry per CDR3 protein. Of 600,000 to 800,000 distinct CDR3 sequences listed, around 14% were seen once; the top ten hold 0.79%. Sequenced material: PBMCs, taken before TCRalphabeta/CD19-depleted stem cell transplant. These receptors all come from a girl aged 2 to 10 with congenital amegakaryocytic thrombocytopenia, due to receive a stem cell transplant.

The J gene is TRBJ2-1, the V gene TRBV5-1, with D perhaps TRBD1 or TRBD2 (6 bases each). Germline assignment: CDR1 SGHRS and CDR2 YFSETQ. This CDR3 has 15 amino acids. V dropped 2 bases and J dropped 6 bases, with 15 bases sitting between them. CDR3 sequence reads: CASSFVGGFPNEQFF. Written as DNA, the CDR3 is TGCGCCAGCAGCTTTGTGGGGGGCTTCCCCAATGAGCAGTTCTTC.

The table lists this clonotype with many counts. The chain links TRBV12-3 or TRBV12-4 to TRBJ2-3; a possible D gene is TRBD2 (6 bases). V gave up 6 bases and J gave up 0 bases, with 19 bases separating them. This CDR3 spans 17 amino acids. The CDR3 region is CASSPHRSGLSTDTQYF. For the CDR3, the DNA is TGTGCCAGCAGCCCGCACAGAAGCGGGTTGAGCACAGATACGCAGTATTTT.

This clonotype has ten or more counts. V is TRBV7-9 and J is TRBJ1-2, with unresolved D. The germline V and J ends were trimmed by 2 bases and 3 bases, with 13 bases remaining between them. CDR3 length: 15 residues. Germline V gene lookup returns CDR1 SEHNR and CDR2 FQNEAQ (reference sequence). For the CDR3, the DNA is TGTGCCAGCAGCTTACGGTCCAGCCCTTACTATGGCTACACCTTC. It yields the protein CASSLRSSPYYGYTF.

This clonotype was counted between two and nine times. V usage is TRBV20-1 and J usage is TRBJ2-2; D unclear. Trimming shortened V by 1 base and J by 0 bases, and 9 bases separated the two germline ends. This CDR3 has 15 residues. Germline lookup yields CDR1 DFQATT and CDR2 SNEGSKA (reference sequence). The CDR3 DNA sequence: TGCAGTGCTAGAGGGCACATTGCGAACACCGGGGAGCTGTTTTTT. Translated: CSARGHIANTGELFF.

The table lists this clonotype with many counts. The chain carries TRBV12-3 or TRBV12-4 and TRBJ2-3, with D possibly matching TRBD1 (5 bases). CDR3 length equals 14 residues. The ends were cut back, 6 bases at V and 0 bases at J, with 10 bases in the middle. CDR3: CASRRRASTDTQYF. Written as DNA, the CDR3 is TGTGCCAGCAGGCGCAGGGCTAGCACAGATACGCAGTATTTT.

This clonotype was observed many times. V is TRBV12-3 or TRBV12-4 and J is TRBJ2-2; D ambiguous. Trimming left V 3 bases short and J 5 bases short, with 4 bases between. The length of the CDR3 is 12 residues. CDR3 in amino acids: CASSFQTGELFF. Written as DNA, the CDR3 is TGTGCCAGCAGTTTCCAAACCGGGGAGCTGTTTTTT.

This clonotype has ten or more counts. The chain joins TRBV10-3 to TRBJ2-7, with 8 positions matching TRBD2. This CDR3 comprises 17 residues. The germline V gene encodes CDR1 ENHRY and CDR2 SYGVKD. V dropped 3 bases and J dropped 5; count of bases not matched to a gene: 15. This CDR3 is CAISETQTGLGFNEQYF. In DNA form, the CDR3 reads TGTGCCATCAGTGAAACCCAAACGGGACTAGGGTTCAACGAGCAGTACTTC.

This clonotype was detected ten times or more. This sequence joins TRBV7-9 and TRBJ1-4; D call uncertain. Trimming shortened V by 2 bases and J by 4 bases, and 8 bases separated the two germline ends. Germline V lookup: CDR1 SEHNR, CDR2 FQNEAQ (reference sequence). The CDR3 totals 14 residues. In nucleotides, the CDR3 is TGTGCCAGCAGCTTAACGGGGAATAATGAAAAACTGTTTTTT. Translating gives CASSLTGNNEKLFF.

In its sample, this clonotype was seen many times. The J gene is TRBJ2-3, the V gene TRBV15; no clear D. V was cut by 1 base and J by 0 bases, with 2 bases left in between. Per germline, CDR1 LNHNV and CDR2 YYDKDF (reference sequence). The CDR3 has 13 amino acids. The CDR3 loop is CATSRVSTDTQYF. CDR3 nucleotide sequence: TGTGCCACCAGCAGAGTTAGCACAGATACGCAGTATTTT.

In nucleotides, the CDR3 is TGTGCCACCAGCAGGTGGTGGGGGCCAGGGTCTAGCACAGATACGCAGTATTTT. Protein sequence: CATSRWWGPGSSTDTQYF. The chain has TRBV15 and TRBJ2-3; D is perhaps TRBD1 (6 bases). CDR1 LNHNV and CDR2 YYDKDF come from the germline V gene (reference sequence). The CDR3 covers 18 residues. The V gene lost 3 bases and the J gene lost 0 bases, with 19 bases spanning the gap.

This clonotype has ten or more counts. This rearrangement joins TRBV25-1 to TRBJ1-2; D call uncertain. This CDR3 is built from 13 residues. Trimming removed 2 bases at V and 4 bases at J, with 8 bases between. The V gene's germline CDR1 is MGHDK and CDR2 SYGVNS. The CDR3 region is CASSEQEAYGYTF. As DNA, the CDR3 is TGTGCCAGCAGTGAACAGGAGGCCTATGGCTACACCTTC.

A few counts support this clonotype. The CDR3 is CASSLYGGKTANTGELFF. Written as DNA, the CDR3 is TGTGCCAGCAGCTTATACGGGGGGAAAACAGCGAACACCGGGGAGCTGTTTTTT. The rearrangement uses TRBV7-2 and TRBJ2-2; the match to TRBD2 covers 7 bases. CDR3 length: 18 residues. Trimming at V came to 2 bases and at J to 0 bases, leaving 9 bases not matched to a gene. Germline assignment: CDR1 SGHTA and CDR2 FQGNSA.